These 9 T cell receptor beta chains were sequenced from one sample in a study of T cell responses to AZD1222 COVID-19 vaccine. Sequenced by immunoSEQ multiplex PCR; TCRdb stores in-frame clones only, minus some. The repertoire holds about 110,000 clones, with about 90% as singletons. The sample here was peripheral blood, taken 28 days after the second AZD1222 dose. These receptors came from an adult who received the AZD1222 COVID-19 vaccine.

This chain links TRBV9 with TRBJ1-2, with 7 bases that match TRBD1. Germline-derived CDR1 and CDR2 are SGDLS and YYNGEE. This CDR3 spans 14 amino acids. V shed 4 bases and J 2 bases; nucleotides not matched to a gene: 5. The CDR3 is CASSNRGLNYGYTF. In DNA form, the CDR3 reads TGTGCCAGCAGCAACAGGGGCCTCAACTATGGCTACACCTTC.

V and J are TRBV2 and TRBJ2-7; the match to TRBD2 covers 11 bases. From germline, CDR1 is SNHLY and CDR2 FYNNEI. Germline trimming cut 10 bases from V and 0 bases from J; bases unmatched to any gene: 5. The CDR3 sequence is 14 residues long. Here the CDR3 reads CATLAGGLSYEQYF. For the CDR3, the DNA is TGTGCCACTCTAGCGGGGGGTCTCTCCTACGAGCAGTACTTC.

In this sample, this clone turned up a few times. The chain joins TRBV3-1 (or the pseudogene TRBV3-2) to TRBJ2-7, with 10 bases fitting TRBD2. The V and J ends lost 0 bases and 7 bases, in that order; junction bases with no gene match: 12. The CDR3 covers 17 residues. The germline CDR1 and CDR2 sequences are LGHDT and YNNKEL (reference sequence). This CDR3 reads CASSQDGLLGTSVEQYF. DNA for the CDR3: TGTGCCAGCAGCCAAGATGGGCTGCTCGGGACTAGCGTTGAGCAGTACTTC.

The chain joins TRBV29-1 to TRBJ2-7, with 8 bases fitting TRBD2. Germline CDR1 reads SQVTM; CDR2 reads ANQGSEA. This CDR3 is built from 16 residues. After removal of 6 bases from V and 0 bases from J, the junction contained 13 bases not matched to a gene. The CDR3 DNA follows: TGCAGCGTCACGAAGATCCCTAGCGGGCCCTCCTACGAGCAGTACTTC. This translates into CSVTKIPSGPSYEQYF.

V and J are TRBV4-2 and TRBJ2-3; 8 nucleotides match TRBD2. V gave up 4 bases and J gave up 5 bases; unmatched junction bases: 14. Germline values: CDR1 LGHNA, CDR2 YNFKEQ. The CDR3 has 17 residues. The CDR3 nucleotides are TGTGCCAGCAGCCCCCTAACGGGAGGGGGACGGGGAGATACGCAGTATTTT. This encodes CASSPLTGGGRGDTQYF.

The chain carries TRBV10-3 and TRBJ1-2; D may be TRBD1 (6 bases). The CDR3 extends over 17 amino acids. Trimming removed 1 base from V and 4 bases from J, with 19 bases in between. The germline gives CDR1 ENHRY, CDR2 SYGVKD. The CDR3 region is CAISELKSGAPGYGYTF. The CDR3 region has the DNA TGTGCCATCAGTGAGTTAAAATCGGGGGCGCCGGGCTATGGCTACACCTTC.

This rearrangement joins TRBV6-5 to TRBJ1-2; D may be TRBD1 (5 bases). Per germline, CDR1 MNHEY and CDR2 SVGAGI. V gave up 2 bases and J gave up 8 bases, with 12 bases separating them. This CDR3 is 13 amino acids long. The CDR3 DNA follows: TGTGCCAGCAGTTACGGGGCCGATGAGGGCTACACCTTC. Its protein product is CASSYGADEGYTF.

CDR3 sequence reads: CASSSQGYEQYF. The CDR3 bases are TGTGCCAGCAGCTCACAGGGTTACGAGCAGTACTTC. The chain is built from TRBV7-8 and TRBJ2-7; perhaps TRBD1 as D (6 bases). Germline V lookup: CDR1 SGHVS, CDR2 FQNEAQ. CDR3 length equals 12 residues. With 4 bases removed from V and 4 bases from J, the gap between germline ends came to 8 bases.

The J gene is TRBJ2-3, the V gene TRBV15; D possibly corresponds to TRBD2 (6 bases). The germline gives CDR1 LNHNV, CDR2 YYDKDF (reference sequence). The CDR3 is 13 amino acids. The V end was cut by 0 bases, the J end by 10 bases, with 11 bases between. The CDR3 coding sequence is TGTGCCACCAGCAGAGAAATGCGGGACTCGCAGTATTTT. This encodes CATSREMRDSQYF. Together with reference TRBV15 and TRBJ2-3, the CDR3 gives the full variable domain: DAMVIQNPRYQVTQFGKPVTLSCSQTLNHNVMYWYQQKSSQAPKLLFHYYDKDFNNEADTPDNFQSRRPNTSFCFLDIRSPGLGDTAMYLCATSREMRDSQYFGPGTRLTVL.